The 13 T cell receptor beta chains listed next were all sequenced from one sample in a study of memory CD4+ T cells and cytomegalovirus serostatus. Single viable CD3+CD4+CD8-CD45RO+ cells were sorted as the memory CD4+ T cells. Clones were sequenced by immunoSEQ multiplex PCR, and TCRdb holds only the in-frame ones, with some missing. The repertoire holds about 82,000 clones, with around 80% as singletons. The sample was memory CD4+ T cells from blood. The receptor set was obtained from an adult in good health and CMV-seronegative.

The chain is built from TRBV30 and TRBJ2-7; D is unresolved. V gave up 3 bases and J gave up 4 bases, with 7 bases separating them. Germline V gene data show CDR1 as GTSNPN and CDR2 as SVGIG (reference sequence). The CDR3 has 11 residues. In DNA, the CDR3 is TGTGCCTGGAGCGCCGAGTACGAGCAGTACTTC. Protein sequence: CAWSAEYEQYF.

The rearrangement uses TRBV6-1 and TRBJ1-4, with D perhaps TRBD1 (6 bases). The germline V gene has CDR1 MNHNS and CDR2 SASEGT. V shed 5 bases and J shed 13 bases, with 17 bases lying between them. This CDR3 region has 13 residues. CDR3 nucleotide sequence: TGTGCCAGCAGTCCAACAGGGAGGGTTGGACTGTTTTTT. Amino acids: CASSPTGRVGLFF.

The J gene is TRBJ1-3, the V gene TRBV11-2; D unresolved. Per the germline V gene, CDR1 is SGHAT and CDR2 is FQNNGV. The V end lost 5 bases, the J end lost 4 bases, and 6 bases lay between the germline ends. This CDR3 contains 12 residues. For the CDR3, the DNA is TGTGCCAGCAGCCGCCGAGGAAACACCATATATTTT. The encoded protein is CASSRRGNTIYF.

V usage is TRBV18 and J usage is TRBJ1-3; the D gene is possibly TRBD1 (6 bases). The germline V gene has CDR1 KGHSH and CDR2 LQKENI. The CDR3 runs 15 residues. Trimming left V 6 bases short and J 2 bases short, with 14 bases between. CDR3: CASSQSGEAGNTIYF. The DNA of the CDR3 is TGTGCCAGCTCCCAATCAGGGGAGGCTGGAAACACCATATATTTT.

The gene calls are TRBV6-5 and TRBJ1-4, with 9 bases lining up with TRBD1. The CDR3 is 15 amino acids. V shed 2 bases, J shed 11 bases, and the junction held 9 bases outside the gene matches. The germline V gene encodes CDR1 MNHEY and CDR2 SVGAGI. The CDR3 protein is CASSYRIRDRVKLFF. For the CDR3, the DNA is TGTGCCAGCAGTTACCGCATCCGGGACAGGGTTAAACTGTTTTTT.

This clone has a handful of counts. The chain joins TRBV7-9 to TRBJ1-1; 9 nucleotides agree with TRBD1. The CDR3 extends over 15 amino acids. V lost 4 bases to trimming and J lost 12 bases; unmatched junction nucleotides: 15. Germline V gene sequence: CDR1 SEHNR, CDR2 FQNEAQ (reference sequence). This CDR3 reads CASSSGTGMREGSFF. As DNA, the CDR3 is TGTGCCAGCAGCTCGGGGACAGGGATGCGAGAGGGGTCTTTCTTT.

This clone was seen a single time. CDR3 sequence reads: CASSRVVADRETQYF. The CDR3 DNA reads as TGTGCCAGCAGCAGGGTGGTGGCGGACCGGGAGACCCAGTACTTC. The chain is built from TRBV5-6 and TRBJ2-5; D ambiguous. The CDR3 is made up of 15 amino acids. CDR1 is SGHDT and CDR2 is YYEEEE in the germline V gene. V was pared by 4 bases and J by 5 bases, with 18 bases between.

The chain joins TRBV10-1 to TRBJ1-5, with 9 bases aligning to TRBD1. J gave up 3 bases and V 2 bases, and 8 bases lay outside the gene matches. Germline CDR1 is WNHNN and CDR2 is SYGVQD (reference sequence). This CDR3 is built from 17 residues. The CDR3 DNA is TGCGCCAGCAGTGAGGGGACAGGGTTCGGGGACAATCAGCCCCAGCATTTT. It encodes CASSEGTGFGDNQPQHF.

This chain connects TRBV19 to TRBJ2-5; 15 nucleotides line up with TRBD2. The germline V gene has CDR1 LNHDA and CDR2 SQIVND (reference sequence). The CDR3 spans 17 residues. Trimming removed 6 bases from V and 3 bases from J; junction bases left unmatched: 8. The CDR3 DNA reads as TGTGCCAGTAGGGGACTAGCGGGGGGCGCTGGTAAAGAGACCCAGTACTTC. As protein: CASRGLAGGAGKETQYF.

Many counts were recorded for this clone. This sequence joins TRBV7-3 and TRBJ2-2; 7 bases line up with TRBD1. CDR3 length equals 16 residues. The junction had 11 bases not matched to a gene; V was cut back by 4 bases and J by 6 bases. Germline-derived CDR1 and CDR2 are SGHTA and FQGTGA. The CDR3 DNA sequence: TGTGCCAGCAGCTCAAACTCCAGGGGGAAGGCCGGGGAGCTGTTTTTT. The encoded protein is CASSSNSRGKAGELFF.

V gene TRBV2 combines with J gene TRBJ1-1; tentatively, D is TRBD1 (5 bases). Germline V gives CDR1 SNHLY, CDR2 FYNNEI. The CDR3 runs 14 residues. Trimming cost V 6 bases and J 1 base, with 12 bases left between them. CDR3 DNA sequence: TGTGCCAGCAGGGGGGATTCGACGAACACTGAAGCTTTCTTT. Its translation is CASRGDSTNTEAFF.

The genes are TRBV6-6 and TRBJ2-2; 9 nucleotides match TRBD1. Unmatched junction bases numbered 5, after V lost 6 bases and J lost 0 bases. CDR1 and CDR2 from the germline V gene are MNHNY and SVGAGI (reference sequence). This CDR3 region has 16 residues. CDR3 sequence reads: CASRPTGGANTGELFF. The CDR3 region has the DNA TGTGCCAGCAGGCCTACAGGGGGCGCGAACACCGGGGAGCTGTTTTTT.

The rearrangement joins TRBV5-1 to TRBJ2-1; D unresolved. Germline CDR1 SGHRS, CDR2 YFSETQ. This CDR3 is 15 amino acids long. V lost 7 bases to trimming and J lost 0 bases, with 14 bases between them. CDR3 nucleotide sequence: TGCGCCAGCTTCCAAGGGTCTCACTCCTACAATGAGCAGTTCTTC. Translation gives CASFQGSHSYNEQFF.